Shown below are 26 T cell receptor beta chains from a single sample sequenced in a study of Graves' ophthalmopathy and Graves' hyperthyroidism. Using RNA transcripts, the TCR beta CDR3 regions were amplified. HTBI-primed RT-PCR formed the first round, and a multiplex PCR formed the second. TCRdb processed the multiplex PCR reads anew with MiXCR; each CDR3 protein has one entry. In the table there are approximately 480,000 distinct CDR3 sequences, around 15% of which are singletons. Sequenced input: blood. Receptors were obtained from a woman in her twenties or thirties with Graves' ophthalmopathy.

The table lists this clonotype with a few counts. V and J are TRBV27 and TRBJ2-2; D possibly matches TRBD1 or TRBD2 (5 bases each). Germline V lookup: CDR1 MNHEY, CDR2 SMNVEV (reference sequence). Trimming left V 3 bases short and J 2 bases short, with 10 bases between. The CDR3 has 15 residues. CDR3 DNA: TGTGCCAGCAGTTTCGGGACGGCAAACACCGGGGAGCTGTTTTTT. Protein sequence: CASSFGTANTGELFF.

This clonotype was recorded at least ten times. This chain joins TRBV30 and TRBJ1-1, with D perhaps matching TRBD1 (6 bases). The germline V and J ends were trimmed by 4 bases and 2 bases, with 11 bases remaining between them. This CDR3 spans 13 amino acids. Germline V gives CDR1 GTSNPN, CDR2 SVGIG (reference sequence). The CDR3 sequence is CAWIGQLNTEAFF. CDR3 DNA: TGTGCCTGGATTGGACAGCTTAACACTGAAGCTTTCTTT.

The rearrangement uses TRBV30 and TRBJ2-7; either TRBD1 or TRBD2 may supply D (5 bases each). Trimming took off 0 bases at V and 7 bases at J, with 13 bases between the two ends. Germline loops: CDR1 GTSNPN, CDR2 SVGIG (reference sequence). The CDR3 consists of 13 residues. The CDR3 region has the DNA TGTGCCTGGAGTGTAAGCAGGGCGGGTGAGCAGTACTTC. Translating gives CAWSVSRAGEQYF.

J is TRBJ1-2 and V is TRBV5-1; no clear D. The V gene lost 5 bases and the J gene lost 1 base, with 12 bases spanning the gap. The CDR3 spans 14 residues. The germline CDR1 and CDR2 sequences are SGHRS and YFSETQ. The CDR3 sequence: CASRSSTLNYGYTF. The CDR3 coding sequence is TGCGCCAGCAGATCGTCCACACTTAACTATGGCTACACCTTC.

This clonotype was seen at least ten times. The chain uses TRBV7-2 and TRBJ1-5; D call uncertain. The CDR3 extends over 13 amino acids. V lost 5 bases and J lost 7, with 12 bases in between. Germline values: CDR1 SGHTA, CDR2 FQGNSA. The CDR3 DNA reads as TGTGCCAGCAGCCGAGAGTTGAGGCAGCCCCAGCATTTT. It is translated as CASSRELRQPQHF. Combining the CDR3 with reference TRBV7-2 and TRBJ1-5 gives the whole variable domain GAGVSQSPSNKVTEKGKDVELRCDPISGHTALYWYRQSLGQGLEFLIYFQGNSAPDKSGLPSDRFSAERTGGSVSTLTIQRTQQEDSAVYLCASSRELRQPQHFGDGTRLSIL.

At least ten counts were recorded for this clonotype. This chain links TRBV29-1 with TRBJ1-1; D may be TRBD1 (5 bases). Germline V gives CDR1 SQVTM, CDR2 ANQGSEA. This CDR3 is built from 13 residues. V was trimmed by 2 bases and J by 5 bases, leaving 12 bases between them. The CDR3 coding sequence is TGCAGCGTTGAATCGCAGGGATTTACTGAAGCTTTCTTT. It encodes CSVESQGFTEAFF.

The chain couples TRBV11-2 to TRBJ1-2, with D maybe TRBD1 (6 bases). V dropped 4 bases and J dropped 2 bases, with 20 bases sitting between them. Germline CDR1 is SGHAT and CDR2 is FQNNGV. The length of the CDR3 is 17 residues. CDR3 protein: CASSYRDTPLSNYGYTF. Here the CDR3 DNA reads TGTGCCAGCAGCTACCGGGACACGCCCTTATCGAACTATGGCTACACCTTC.

This clonotype was recorded many times. The chain combines TRBV9 with TRBJ1-2; TRBD1 aligns across 8 bases. The CDR3 extends over 15 amino acids. Germline values: CDR1 SGDLS, CDR2 YYNGEE. Trimming cost V 3 bases and J 7 bases; bases outside gene matches: 11. CDR3 region: CASSGGGRGPFGYTF. The CDR3 DNA follows: TGTGCCAGCAGCGGTGGGGGCAGGGGGCCTTTTGGCTACACCTTC.

At least ten counts were recorded for this clonotype. V is TRBV5-1 and J is TRBJ1-1; D is unresolved. In germline, CDR1 is SGHRS, CDR2 YFSETQ. V dropped 0 bases and J dropped 7 bases, with 16 bases sitting between them. CDR3 length: 15 amino acids. CDR3 protein: CASSLASERVDEAFF. CDR3 DNA: TGCGCCAGCAGCTTGGCCAGCGAAAGGGTGGATGAAGCTTTCTTT.

This clonotype was seen many times. The chain has TRBV28 and TRBJ1-3; TRBD1 matches at 7 bases. CDR1 and CDR2 (germline): MDHEN, SYDVKM. After removal of 4 bases from V and 2 bases from J, the junction contained 2 bases not matched to a gene. CDR3 size: 14 residues. DNA of the CDR3: TGTGCCAGCAGTTCGGGGACAGCTGGAAACACCATATATTTT. Its translation: CASSSGTAGNTIYF.

This clonotype was counted many times. The chain carries TRBV12-3 or TRBV12-4 and TRBJ1-5, with D hard to call. V lost 4 bases and J lost 9, with 13 bases in between. The CDR3 contains 13 residues. CDR3 DNA: TGTGCCAGCAGTTACGGCCCGCTGAGGCCCCAGCATTTT. It encodes CASSYGPLRPQHF.

The V and J genes are TRBV12-3 or TRBV12-4 and TRBJ2-7; D could derive from TRBD1 or TRBD2 (5 bases each). Trimming stripped 3 bases from V and 6 bases from J, with 12 bases between. The CDR3 runs 13 residues. The CDR3 coding sequence is TGTGCCAGCAGTTTTGGATGGGGGATCGAGCAGTACTTC. This gives the protein CASSFGWGIEQYF.

This clonotype was counted at least ten times. The genes are TRBV11-2 and TRBJ2-7; TRBD1 or TRBD2 may be the D gene (5 bases each). This CDR3 comprises 16 residues. CDR1 is SGHAT, CDR2 FQNNGV, per germline. The germline V and J ends were trimmed by 3 bases and 0 bases, with 15 bases remaining between them. The CDR3 protein is CASSFWGDGSSYEQYF. The CDR3 DNA reads as TGTGCCAGCAGCTTTTGGGGCGATGGGAGCTCCTACGAGCAGTACTTC. The full variable domain, its missing parts supplied by reference TRBV11-2 and TRBJ2-7, is EAGVAQSPRYKIIEKRQSVAFWCNPISGHATLYWYQQILGQGPKLLIQFQNNGVVDDSQLPKDRFSAERLKGVDSTLKIQPAKLEDSAVYLCASSFWGDGSSYEQYFGPGTRLTVT.

This clonotype was observed at least ten times. This chain links TRBV5-1 with TRBJ2-2, with 8 bases aligning to TRBD1. From germline, CDR1 is SGHRS and CDR2 YFSETQ. Losses at the gene ends were 0 bases for V and 3 bases for J; bases not matched to a gene: 4. This CDR3 region has 16 residues. This CDR3 reads CASSLAGGFDTGELFF. In DNA form, the CDR3 reads TGCGCCAGCAGCTTGGCAGGGGGCTTCGACACCGGGGAGCTGTTTTTT.

This chain links TRBV7-9 with TRBJ2-7; the D is unclear. This CDR3 comprises 14 residues. With 5 bases removed from V and 6 bases from J, the gap between germline ends came to 17 bases. The germline V gene encodes CDR1 SEHNR and CDR2 FQNEAQ (reference sequence). The CDR3: CASSHDGILSEQYF. The CDR3 nucleotides read TGTGCCAGCAGCCATGATGGGATACTGAGCGAGCAGTACTTC.

The CDR3 sequence is CASSDGLAGVGEQYF. In DNA form, the CDR3 reads TGTGCCAGCAGTGACGGACTAGCGGGAGTGGGGGAGCAGTACTTC. V and J are TRBV2 and TRBJ2-7; 13 bases fit TRBD2. Germline values: CDR1 SNHLY, CDR2 FYNNEI. Trimming cost V 3 bases and J 7 bases; bases outside gene matches: 6. CDR3 length: 15 amino acids.

The table lists this clonotype with many counts. This chain connects TRBV11-3 to TRBJ1-1; 8 bases are shared with TRBD1. CDR1 SGHNT and CDR2 YENEEA come from the germline V gene. This CDR3 region has 13 residues. V trimming: 4 bases; J trimming: 8 bases; junction bases outside the gene matches: 6. The CDR3 here is CASSSRDRREAFF. The CDR3 region has the DNA TGTGCCAGCAGCTCCCGGGACAGGAGAGAAGCTTTCTTT.

The sample holds many counts of this clonotype. The V and J genes are TRBV12-3 or TRBV12-4 and TRBJ2-6; the D gene is possibly TRBD1 (6 bases). The CDR3 spans 15 residues. V gave up 7 bases and J gave up 4 bases, with 14 bases separating them. The CDR3 sequence is CASTFTGTGANVLTF. The CDR3, as DNA: TGTGCCAGCACCTTTACAGGGACCGGGGCCAACGTCCTGACTTTC.

This clonotype was found many times. The chain has TRBV15 and TRBJ2-2; D remains ambiguous. The CDR3 runs 15 residues. CDR1 and CDR2 from the germline V gene are LNHNV and YYDKDF (reference sequence). The V gene lost 1 base and the J gene lost 0 bases, with 6 bases spanning the gap. The CDR3 DNA reads as TGTGCCACCAGCAGAGGTACAGCGAACACCGGGGAGCTGTTTTTT. Its protein product is CATSRGTANTGELFF.

This clonotype has at least ten counts. CDR3 DNA: TGTGCCACCAGCAGCCTGACAGGGACCTACGAGCAGTACTTC. Encoded protein: CATSSLTGTYEQYF. This chain joins TRBV15 and TRBJ2-7, with 7 bases aligning to TRBD1. Losses at the gene ends were 3 bases for V and 2 bases for J; bases not matched to a gene: 4. CDR1 and CDR2 from the germline V gene are LNHNV and YYDKDF (reference sequence). This CDR3 comprises 14 residues.

V and J are TRBV5-1 and TRBJ1-1; the match to TRBD1 covers 12 bases. Germline CDR1 and CDR2: SGHRS and YFSETQ. This CDR3 region has 18 residues. J gave up 3 bases and V 0 bases, and 9 bases lay outside the gene matches. CDR3 loop: CASSLDRWDRGRDTEAFF. CDR3 nucleotides: TGCGCCAGCAGCTTGGACCGATGGGACAGGGGGCGGGACACTGAAGCTTTCTTT.

This sequence joins TRBV28 and TRBJ2-7; the D is unclear. Germline values: CDR1 MDHEN, CDR2 SYDVKM. The CDR3 is 15 residues long. V gave up 2 bases and J gave up 6 bases, with 17 bases separating them. CDR3 in amino acids: CASSLTGIPALEQYF. The CDR3 DNA sequence: TGTGCCAGCAGTTTAACGGGCATTCCCGCGCTCGAGCAGTACTTC.

This clonotype showed up many times. This rearrangement joins TRBV6-1 to TRBJ1-1; D is possibly TRBD1 (5 bases). This CDR3 has 12 residues. Trimming removed 5 bases from V and 8 bases from J, with 12 bases in between. CDR1 and CDR2 (germline): MNHNS, SASEGT. The CDR3 sequence: CASSQGVNEAFF. As DNA, the CDR3 is TGTGCCAGCAGTCAAGGGGTGAACGAAGCTTTCTTT.

The chain carries TRBV18 and TRBJ2-2; 8 bases are shared with TRBD1. The CDR3 spans 17 residues. Germline V gene data show CDR1 as KGHSH and CDR2 as LQKENI. V shed 2 bases, J shed 1 base, and the junction held 6 bases outside the gene matches. The CDR3 loop reads CASSPNIGTGNTGELFF. The CDR3 DNA reads as TGTGCCAGCTCACCAAATATTGGGACAGGGAACACCGGGGAGCTGTTTTTT.

J is TRBJ2-5 and V is TRBV20-1; 9 positions agree with TRBD2. V gave up 6 bases and J gave up 1 base; unmatched junction bases: 12. CDR1 is DFQATT, CDR2 SNEGSKA, per germline (reference sequence). The CDR3 loop spans 16 amino acids. The CDR3 here is CSAEDIAGDRQETQYF. The CDR3 DNA follows: TGCAGTGCAGAAGATATAGCGGGAGATCGCCAAGAGACCCAGTACTTC.

This clonotype appeared many times. The V gene is TRBV6-1, the J gene TRBJ1-3; 9 bases match TRBD1. The CDR3 runs 15 residues. The V gene's germline CDR1 is MNHNS and CDR2 SASEGT. The V and J ends lost 6 bases and 4 bases, in that order; junction bases with no gene match: 7. The CDR3 nucleotides read TGTGCCAGCAGCCTGGGACAGGGCGAAGGAAACACCATATATTTT. It encodes CASSLGQGEGNTIYF.